Given below is one T cell receptor (beta chain) in context. CDR3 length: 15 residues. The V segment lost 4 bases and the J segment 5 bases; nucleotides outside the gene matches: 11. Germline-derived CDR1 and CDR2 are SGHRS and YFSETQ. The data stem from a study of OX40 agonist ivuxolimab in advanced cancers. The wider study: Those treated in dose escalation had hepatocellular carcinoma, melanoma, renal cell cancer or head and neck cancer.

The assay was immunoSEQ multiplex PCR, and TCRdb's table has in-frame clones only and misses some. The sample shows about 96,000 clones, approximately 84% of them seen only once. V and J are TRBV5-1 and TRBJ2-5; TRBD2 matches 7 bases. The TCR comes from an adult with an advanced solid tumor such as melanoma, head and neck, liver or kidney cancer. The source material was CD4+ or CD8+ T cells sorted from blood, sampled in a trial of the OX40 agonist ivuxolimab. The CDR3 region is CASSRSGPGPETQYF. The CDR3 coding sequence is TGCGCCAGCAGCCGTAGCGGGCCGGGACCGGAGACCCAGTACTTC. Together with reference TRBV5-1 and TRBJ2-5, the CDR3 gives the full variable domain: KAGVTQTPRYLIKTRGQQVTLSCSPISGHRSVSWYQQTPGQGLQFLFEYFSETQRNKGNFPGRFSGRQFSNSRSEMNVSTLELGDSALYLCASSRSGPGPETQYFGPGTRLLVL.